This TCR beta chain came from a study of cytomegalovirus exposure and HLA in healthy donors. Findings and limits, study-wide: Donor immune exposure was known only as CMV serostatus.

Trimming stripped 0 bases from V and 5 bases from J, with 13 bases between. The CDR3 length is 15 residues. The germline V gene has CDR1 LNHNV and CDR2 YYDKDF (reference sequence). Researchers ran the PCR with 60 Vbeta and 13 Jbeta primers. Some clones are missing from TCRdb's copy, which holds only in-frame ones; the method was immunoSEQ multiplex PCR. The sample holds 220,000 or so clones, around 80% seen once. Details on this clone: Its antigen is currently unknown.

The rearrangement uses TRBV15 and TRBJ1-1; perhaps TRBD1 as D (5 bases). Sequenced material: PBMCs. The source of this sequence is a man aged 50-60 years in good health and CMV-seronegative. The CDR3 DNA reads TGTGCCACCAGCAGAGATCGGGGGTTTGGGACTGAAGCTTTCTTT. Its protein is CATSRDRGFGTEAFF.